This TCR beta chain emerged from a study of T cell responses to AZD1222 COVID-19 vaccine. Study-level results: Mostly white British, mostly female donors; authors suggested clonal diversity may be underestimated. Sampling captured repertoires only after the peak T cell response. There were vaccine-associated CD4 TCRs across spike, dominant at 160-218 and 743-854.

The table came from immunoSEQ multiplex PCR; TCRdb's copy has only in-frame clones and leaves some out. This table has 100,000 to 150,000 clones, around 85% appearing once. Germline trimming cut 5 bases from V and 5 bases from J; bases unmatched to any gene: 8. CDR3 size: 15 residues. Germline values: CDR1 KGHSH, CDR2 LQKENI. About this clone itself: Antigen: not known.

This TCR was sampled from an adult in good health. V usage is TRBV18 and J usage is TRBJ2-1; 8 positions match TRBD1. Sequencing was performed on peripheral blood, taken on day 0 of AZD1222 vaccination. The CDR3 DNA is TGTGCCAGCTCAGCCGGACAGGGTTTCGACAATGAGCAGTTCTTC. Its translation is CASSAGQGFDNEQFF.